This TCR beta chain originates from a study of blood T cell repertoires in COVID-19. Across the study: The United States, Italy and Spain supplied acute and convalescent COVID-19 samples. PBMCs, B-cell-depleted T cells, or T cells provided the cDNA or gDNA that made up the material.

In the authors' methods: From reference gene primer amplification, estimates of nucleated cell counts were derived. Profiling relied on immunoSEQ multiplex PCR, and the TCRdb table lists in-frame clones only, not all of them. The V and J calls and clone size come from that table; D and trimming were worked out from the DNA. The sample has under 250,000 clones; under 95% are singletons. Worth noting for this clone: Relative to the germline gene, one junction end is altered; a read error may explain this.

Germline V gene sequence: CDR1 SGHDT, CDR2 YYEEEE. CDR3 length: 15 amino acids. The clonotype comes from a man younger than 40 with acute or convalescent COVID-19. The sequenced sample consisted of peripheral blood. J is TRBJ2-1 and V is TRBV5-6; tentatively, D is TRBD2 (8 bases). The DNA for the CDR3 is TGTGCCACCAGCAGGGGGACTAGTTTTACGTATGAGCAGTTCTTC. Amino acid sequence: CATSRGTSFTYEQFF.